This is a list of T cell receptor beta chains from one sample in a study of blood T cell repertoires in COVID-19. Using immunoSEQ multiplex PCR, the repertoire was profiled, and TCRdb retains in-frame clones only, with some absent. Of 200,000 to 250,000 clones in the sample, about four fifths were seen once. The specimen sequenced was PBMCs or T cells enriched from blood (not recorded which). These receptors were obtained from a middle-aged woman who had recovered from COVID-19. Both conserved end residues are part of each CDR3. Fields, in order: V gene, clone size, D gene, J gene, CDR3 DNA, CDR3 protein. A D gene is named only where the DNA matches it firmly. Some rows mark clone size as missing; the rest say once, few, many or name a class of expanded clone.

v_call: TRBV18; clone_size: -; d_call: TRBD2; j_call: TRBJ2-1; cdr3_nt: TGTGCCAGCTCACCAAGGACTAGCGGGAGTACCTACAATGAGCAGTTCTTC; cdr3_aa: CASSPRTSGSTYNEQFF
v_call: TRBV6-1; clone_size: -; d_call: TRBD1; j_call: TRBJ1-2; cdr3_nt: TGTGCCAGCAGTGCCTACGGGACAGGGAATTCTCTTGGCTACACCTTC; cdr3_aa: CASSAYGTGNSLGYTF
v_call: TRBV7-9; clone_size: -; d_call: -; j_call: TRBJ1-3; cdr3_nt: TGTGCCAGCAGCTTTGACAGATCTGGAAACACCATATATTTT; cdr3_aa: CASSFDRSGNTIYF
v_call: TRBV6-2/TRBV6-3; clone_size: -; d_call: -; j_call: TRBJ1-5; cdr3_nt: TGTGCCAGCAGTTACTCGAGAGGGATGGGCAATCAGCCCCAGCATTTT; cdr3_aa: CASSYSRGMGNQPQHF
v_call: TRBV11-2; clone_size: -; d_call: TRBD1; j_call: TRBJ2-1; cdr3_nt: TGTGCCAGCAACAAACCGGGACAGGGTATCCATGAGCAGTTCTTC; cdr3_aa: CASNKPGQGIHEQFF
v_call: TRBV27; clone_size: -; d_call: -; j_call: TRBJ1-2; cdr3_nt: TGTGCCAGCAGTTTAGAAGGTGCCAGGGGTGACTATGGCTACACCTTC; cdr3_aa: CASSLEGARGDYGYTF
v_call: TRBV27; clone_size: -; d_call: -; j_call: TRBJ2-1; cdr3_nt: TGTGCCAGCAGTTCCCGCTCAGGGGCTAGCGGCACCTACAATGAGCAGTTCTTC; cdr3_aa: CASSSRSGASGTYNEQFF
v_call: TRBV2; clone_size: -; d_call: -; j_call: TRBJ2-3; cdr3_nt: TGTGCCAGCAGTTCTCTTAGCACAGATACGCAGTATTTT; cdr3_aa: CASSSLSTDTQYF
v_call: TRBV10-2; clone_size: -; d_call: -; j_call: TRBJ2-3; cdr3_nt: TGCGCCAGCAGTGAGAGGACAGCTGAAGATACGCAGTATTTT; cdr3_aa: CASSERTAEDTQYF
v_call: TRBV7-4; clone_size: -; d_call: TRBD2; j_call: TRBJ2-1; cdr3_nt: TGTGCCAGCAGCTTAGTATCTAGCGGGGGTTCAATACACTCCTACAATGAGCAGTTCTTC; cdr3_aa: CASSLVSSGGSIHSYNEQFF
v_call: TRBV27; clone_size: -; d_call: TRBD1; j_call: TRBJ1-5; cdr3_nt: TGTGCCAGCACCGACGGGACAGGGAACAGTCAGCCCCAGCATTTT; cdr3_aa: CASTDGTGNSQPQHF
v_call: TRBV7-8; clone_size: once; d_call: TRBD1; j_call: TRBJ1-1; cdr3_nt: TGTGCCAGCAGCCACCGGGCAGGGGGTAGCACTGAAGCTTTCTTT; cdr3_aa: CASSHRAGGSTEAFF
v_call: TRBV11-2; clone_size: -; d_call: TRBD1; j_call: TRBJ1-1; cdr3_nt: TGTGCCAGCAGTTTAATGCTCCAGGGGGGCACTGAAGCTTTCTTT; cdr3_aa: CASSLMLQGGTEAFF
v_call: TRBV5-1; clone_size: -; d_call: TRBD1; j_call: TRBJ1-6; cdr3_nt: TGCGCCAGCAGATCGGGACAGGGGCAAAATTCACCCCTCCACTTT; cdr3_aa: CASRSGQGQNSPLHF
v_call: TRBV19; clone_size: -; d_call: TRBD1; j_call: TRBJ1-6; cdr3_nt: TGTGCCAGTCATGCCCAGGGGGCACGGAATTCACCCCTCCACTTT; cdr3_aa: CASHAQGARNSPLHF
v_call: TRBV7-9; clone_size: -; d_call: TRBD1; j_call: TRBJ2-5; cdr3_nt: TGTGCCAGCAGCCGGGGACAGGGAGAGACCCAGTACTTC; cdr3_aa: CASSRGQGETQYF
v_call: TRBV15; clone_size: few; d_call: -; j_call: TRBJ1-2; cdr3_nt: TGTGCCACCAGCAGAGACAGGACAAGGGGCGACTATGGCTACACCTTC; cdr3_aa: CATSRDRTRGDYGYTF
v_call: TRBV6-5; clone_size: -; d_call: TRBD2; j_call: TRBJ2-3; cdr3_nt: TGTGCCAGCAGTTTAGCGGGAGGGTCACAGAATACGCAGTATTTT; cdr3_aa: CASSLAGGSQNTQYF
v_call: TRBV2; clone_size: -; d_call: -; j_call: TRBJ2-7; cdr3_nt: TGTGCCAGCACCGAACAGGTATCCTCCTACGAGCAGTACTTC; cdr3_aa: CASTEQVSSYEQYF
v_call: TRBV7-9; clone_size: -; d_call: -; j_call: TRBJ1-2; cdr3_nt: TGTGCCAGCAGCCCAACTCGGACAGCTAGATATGGCTACACCTTC; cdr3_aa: CASSPTRTARYGYTF
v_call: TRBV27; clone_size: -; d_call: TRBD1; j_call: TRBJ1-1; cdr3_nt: TGTGCCAGCAGTTCGGACAGGGTTAACACTGAAGCTTTCTTT; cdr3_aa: CASSSDRVNTEAFF
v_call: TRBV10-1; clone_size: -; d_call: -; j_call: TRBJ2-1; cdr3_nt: TGCGCCCGCTGTCGGGGGGCCGGGGGTATCAATGAGCAGTTCTTC; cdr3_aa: CARCRGAGGINEQFF
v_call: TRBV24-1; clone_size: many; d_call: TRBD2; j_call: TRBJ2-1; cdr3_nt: TGTGCCACCAGTGTGGCGGGAGGTAGTGAGAATGAGCAGTTCTTC; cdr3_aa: CATSVAGGSENEQFF
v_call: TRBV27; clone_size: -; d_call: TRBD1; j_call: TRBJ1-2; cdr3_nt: TGTGCCAGCAGTTCCTTCCAACGAGACAGGGCCGGGGCTGGCTACACCTTC; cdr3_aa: CASSSFQRDRAGAGYTF
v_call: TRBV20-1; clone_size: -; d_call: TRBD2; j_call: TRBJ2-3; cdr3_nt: TGCAGTGCTAGTAGCGGGAGGGGCACAGATACGCAGTATTTT; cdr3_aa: CSASSGRGTDTQYF
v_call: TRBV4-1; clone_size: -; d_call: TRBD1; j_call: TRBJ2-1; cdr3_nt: TGCGCCAGCAGCCAAGTCACAGGGGGTAATGAGCAGTTCTTC; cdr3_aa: CASSQVTGGNEQFF
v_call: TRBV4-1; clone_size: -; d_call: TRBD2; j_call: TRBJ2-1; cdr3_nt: TGCGCCAGCAGCCAGGTGGTGCGGCGGGAGGCCTACAATGAGCAGTTCTTC; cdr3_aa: CASSQVVRREAYNEQFF
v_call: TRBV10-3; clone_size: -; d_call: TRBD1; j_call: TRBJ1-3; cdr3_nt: TGTGCCATTGGGACAGGGGTTGGAAACACCATATATTTT; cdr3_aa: CAIGTGVGNTIYF
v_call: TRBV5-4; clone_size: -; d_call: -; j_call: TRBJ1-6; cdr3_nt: TGTGCCAGCAGCCCGTCGCCGAGACAGGATAATTCACCCCTCCACTTT; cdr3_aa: CASSPSPRQDNSPLHF
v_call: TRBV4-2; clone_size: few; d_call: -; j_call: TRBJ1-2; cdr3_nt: TGTGCCAGCAGCCAAGCAAGGACATGGGGCTACACCTTC; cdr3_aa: CASSQARTWGYTF
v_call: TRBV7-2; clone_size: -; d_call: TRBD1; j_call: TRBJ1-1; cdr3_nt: TGTGCCAGCAGCCCAACCCGGGACAGGGCGTCTGAAGCTTTCTTT; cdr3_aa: CASSPTRDRASEAFF
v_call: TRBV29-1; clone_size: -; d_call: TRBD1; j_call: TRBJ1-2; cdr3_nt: TGCAGCGTTGGGGGCCCACCCCGGGACAGGGAAGGCTACACCTTC; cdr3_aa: CSVGGPPRDREGYTF
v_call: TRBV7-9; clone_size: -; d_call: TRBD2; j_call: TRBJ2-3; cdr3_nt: TGTGCCAGCAGCTCCCGAGGACTAGCGGGAGGGCTAGTCACAGATACGCAGTATTTT; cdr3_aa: CASSSRGLAGGLVTDTQYF
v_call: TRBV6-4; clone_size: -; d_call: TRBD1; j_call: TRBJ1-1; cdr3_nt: TGTGCCAGCAGTGAATCGACAGGGCGGGCTTTCTTT; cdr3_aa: CASSESTGRAFF
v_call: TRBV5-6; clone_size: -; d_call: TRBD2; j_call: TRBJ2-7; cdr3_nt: TGTGCCAGCAGACTAGCGGGAGTCCACGAGCAGTACTTC; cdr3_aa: CASRLAGVHEQYF
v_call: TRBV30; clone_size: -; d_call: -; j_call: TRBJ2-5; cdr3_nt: TGTGCCTGGGGTCGGGACATACAAGAGACCCAGTACTTC; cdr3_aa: CAWGRDIQETQYF
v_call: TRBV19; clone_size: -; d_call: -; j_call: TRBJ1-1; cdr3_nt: TGTGCCAGTAGTAACCGACGGGAGGGGAGACATGAAGCTTTCTTT; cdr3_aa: CASSNRREGRHEAFF
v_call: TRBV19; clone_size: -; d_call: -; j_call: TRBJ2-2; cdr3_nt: TGTGCCAGTAGTATTGGCCAAGGGGCCGGCACCGGGGAGCTGTTTTTT; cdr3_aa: CASSIGQGAGTGELFF
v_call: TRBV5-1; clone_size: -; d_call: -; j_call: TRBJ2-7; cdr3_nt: TGCGCCAGCAGACGAGGACAGACGGCCGCCTACGAGCAGTACTTC; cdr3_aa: CASRRGQTAAYEQYF